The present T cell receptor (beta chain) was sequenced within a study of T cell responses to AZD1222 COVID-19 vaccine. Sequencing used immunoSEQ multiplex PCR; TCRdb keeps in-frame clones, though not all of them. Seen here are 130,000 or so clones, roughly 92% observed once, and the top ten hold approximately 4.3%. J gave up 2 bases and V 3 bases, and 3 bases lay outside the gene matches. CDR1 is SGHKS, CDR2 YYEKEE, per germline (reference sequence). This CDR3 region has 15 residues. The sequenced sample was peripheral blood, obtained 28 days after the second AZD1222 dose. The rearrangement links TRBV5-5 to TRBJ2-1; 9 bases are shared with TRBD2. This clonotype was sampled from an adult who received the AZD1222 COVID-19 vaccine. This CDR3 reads CASSWTSAAYNEQFF. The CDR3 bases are TGTGCCAGCAGCTGGACTAGCGCAGCCTACAATGAGCAGTTCTTC.